The present entry profiles one TCR beta chain with its context. This sample was included in a study of T cells in Graves' hyperthyroidism and ophthalmopathy. Amplification of TCR beta CDR3 regions used RNA as the template. Initially, a first-round RT-PCR of the TCR CDR3 employed the HTBI primer set. Using its own MiXCR run on the multiplex PCR reads, TCRdb lists one record per CDR3 protein. The sample contains fewer than 550,000 distinct CDR3 sequences, roughly a quarter of which appear only once. Input material: blood. This receptor was identified in a woman in her 30s with Graves' ophthalmopathy.

CDR3 region: CASSLGRGPNYGYTF. The CDR3 region has the DNA TGTGCCAGCAGCCTCGGGCGGGGACCCAACTATGGCTACACCTTC. The chain combines TRBV7-2 with TRBJ1-2; perhaps TRBD1 as D (5 bases). Trimming cost V 5 bases and J 2 bases, with 15 bases left between them. The germline V gene encodes CDR1 SGHTA and CDR2 FQGNSA. The CDR3 sequence is 15 residues long. The variable domain in full, with the rest retrieved from reference TRBV7-2 and TRBJ1-2, is GAGVSQSPSNKVTEKGKDVELRCDPISGHTALYWYRQSLGQGLEFLIYFQGNSAPDKSGLPSDRFSAERTGGSVSTLTIQRTQQEDSAVYLCASSLGRGPNYGYTFGSGTRLTVV.